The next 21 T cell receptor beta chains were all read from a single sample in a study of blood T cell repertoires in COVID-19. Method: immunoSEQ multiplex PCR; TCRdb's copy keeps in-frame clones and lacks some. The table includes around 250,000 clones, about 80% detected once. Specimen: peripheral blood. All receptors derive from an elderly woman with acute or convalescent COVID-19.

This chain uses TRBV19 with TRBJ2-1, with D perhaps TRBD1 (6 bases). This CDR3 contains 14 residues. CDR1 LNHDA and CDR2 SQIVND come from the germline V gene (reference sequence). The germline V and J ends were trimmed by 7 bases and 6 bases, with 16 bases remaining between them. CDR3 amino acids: CASIQGSSLNEQFF. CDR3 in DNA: TGTGCCAGTATACAGGGCAGTTCACTCAATGAGCAGTTCTTC.

CDR3 residues: CASSRQSYEQYF. CDR3 sequence (DNA): TGTGCCAGCAGCCGACAGTCCTACGAGCAGTACTTC. This chain links TRBV11-2 with TRBJ2-7, with D possibly TRBD1 on 5 matching bases. This CDR3 region has 12 residues. V was shortened by 5 bases and J by 1 base, with 6 bases between the two germline ends. CDR1 is SGHAT and CDR2 is FQNNGV in the germline V gene.

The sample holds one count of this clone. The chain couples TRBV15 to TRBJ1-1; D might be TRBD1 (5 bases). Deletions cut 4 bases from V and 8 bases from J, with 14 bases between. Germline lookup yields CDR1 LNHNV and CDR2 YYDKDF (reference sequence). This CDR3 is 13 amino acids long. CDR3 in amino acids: CATSNGQGLEAFF. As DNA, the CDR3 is TGTGCCACCAGCAACGGACAAGGCCTCGAAGCTTTCTTT.

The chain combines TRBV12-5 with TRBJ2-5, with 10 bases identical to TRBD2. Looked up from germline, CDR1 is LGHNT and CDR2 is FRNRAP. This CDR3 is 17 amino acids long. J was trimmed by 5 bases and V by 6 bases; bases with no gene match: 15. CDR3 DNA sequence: TGTGCTAGTGGCCAGGGACTTAGCGGGGGGTGGACGGAGACCCAGTACTTC. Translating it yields CASGQGLSGGWTETQYF.

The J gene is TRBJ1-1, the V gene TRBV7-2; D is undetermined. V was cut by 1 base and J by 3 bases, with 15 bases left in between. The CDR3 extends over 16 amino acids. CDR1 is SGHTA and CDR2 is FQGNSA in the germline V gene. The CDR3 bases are TGTGCCAGCAGCTTAGGGGGAACGGGGAGGGACACTGAAGCTTTCTTT. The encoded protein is CASSLGGTGRDTEAFF.

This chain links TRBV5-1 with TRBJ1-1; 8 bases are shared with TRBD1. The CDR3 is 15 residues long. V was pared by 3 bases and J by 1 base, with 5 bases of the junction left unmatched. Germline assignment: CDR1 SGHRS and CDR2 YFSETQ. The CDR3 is CASSSSGTGNTEAFF. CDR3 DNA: TGCGCCAGCAGCTCGTCCGGGACAGGGAACACTGAAGCTTTCTTT.

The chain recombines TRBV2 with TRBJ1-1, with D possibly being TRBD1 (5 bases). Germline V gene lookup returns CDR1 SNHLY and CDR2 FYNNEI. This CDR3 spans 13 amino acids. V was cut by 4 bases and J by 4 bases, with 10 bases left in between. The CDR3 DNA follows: TGTGCCAGCAGTGTGGAGGGGACCACTGAAGCTTTCTTT. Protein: CASSVEGTTEAFF.

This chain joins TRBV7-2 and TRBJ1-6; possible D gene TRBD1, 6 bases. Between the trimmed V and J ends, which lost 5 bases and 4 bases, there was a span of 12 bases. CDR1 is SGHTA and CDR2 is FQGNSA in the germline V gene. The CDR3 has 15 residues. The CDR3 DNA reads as TGTGCCAGCAGCCCAGGGGCAGCTTATAATTCACCCCTCCACTTT. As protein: CASSPGAAYNSPLHF.

The CDR3 DNA reads as TGTGCCAGCAGCACCGAATACAGGGTATATAATTCACCCCTCCACTTT. This translates into CASSTEYRVYNSPLHF. This chain uses TRBV5-5 with TRBJ1-6; a possible D gene is TRBD1 (6 bases). Per the germline V gene, CDR1 is SGHKS and CDR2 is YYEKEE (reference sequence). Trimming took off 4 bases at V and 4 bases at J, with 15 bases between the two ends. CDR3 length: 16 amino acids.

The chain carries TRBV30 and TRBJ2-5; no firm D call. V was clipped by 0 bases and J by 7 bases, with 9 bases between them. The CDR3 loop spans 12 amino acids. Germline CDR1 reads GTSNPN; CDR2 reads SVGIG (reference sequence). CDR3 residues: CAWSVDFGTQYF. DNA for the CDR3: TGTGCCTGGAGTGTAGACTTCGGGACCCAGTACTTC.

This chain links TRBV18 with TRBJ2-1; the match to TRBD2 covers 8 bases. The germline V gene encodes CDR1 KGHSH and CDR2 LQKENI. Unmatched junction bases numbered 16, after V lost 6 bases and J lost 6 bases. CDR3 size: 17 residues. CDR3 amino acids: CASSLQPGLVGPNEQFF. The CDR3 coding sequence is TGTGCCAGCTCCCTACAACCGGGACTAGTAGGGCCCAATGAGCAGTTCTTC. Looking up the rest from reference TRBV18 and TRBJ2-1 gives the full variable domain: NAGVMQNPRHLVRRRGQEARLRCSPMKGHSHVYWYRQLPEEGLKFMVYLQKENIIDESGMPKERFSAEFPKEGPSILRIQQVVRGDSAAYFCASSLQPGLVGPNEQFFGPGTRLTVL.

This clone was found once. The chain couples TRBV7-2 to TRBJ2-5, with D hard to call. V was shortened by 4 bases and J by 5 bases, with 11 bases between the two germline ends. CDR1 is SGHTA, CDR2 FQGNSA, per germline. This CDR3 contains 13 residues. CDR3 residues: CASSSYSVETQYF. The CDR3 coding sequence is TGTGCCAGCAGCTCGTACTCGGTTGAGACCCAGTACTTC.

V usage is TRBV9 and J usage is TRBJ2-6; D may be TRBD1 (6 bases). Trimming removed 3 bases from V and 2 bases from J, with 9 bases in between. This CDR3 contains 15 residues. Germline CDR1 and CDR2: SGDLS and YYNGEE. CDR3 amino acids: CASSERTAGANVLTF. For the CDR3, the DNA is TGTGCCAGCAGCGAGAGGACAGCTGGGGCCAACGTCCTGACTTTC.

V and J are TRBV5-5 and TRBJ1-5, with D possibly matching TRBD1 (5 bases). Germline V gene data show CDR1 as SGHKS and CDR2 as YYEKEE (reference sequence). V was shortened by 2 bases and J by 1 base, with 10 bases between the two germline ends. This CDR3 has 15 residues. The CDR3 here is CASSLGHLSNQPQHF. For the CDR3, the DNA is TGTGCCAGCAGCTTAGGACACTTGAGCAATCAGCCCCAGCATTTT.

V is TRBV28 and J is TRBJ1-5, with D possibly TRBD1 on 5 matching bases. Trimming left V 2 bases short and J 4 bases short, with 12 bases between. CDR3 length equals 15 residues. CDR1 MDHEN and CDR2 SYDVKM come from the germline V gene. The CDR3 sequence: CASSLDGRVNQPQHF. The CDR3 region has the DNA TGTGCCAGCAGTTTAGATGGCAGGGTAAATCAGCCCCAGCATTTT.

CDR3 sequence: CASSYHTGAPQPQHF. The CDR3, as DNA: TGTGCCAGCAGTTACCATACAGGGGCCCCTCAGCCCCAGCATTTT. J is TRBJ1-5 and V is TRBV6-2 or TRBV6-3, with 7 positions matching TRBD1. Germline CDR1 reads MNHEY; CDR2 reads SVGEGT. The CDR3 length is 15 residues. V shed 2 bases and J 6 bases; nucleotides not matched to a gene: 7.

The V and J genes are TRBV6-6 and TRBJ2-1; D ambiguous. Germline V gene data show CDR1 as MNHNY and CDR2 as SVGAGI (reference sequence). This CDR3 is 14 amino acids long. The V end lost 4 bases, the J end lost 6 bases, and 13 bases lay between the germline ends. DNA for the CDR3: TGTGCCAGCAGTTTCTCTAGTGCGGTCAATGAGCAGTTCTTC. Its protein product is CASSFSSAVNEQFF.

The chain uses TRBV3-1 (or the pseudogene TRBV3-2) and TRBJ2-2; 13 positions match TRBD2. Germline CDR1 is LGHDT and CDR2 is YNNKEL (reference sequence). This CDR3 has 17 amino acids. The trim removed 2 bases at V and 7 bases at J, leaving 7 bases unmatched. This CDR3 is CASSQRTSGGVSGELFF. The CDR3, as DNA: TGTGCCAGCAGCCAACGTACTAGCGGGGGGGTTAGCGGGGAGCTGTTTTTT.

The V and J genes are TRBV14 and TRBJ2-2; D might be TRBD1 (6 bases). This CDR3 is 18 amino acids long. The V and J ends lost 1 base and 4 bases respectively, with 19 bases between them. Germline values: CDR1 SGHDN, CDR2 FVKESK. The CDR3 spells CASSQVSVGRGGTGELFF. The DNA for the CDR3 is TGTGCCAGCAGCCAAGTGTCTGTCGGCAGGGGTGGCACCGGGGAGCTGTTTTTT.

CDR3: CASSRTSGGDSSYNEQFF. CDR3 DNA: TGTGCCAGCAGCCGGACTAGCGGGGGGGACAGCTCCTACAATGAGCAGTTCTTC. The chain is built from TRBV9 and TRBJ2-1; TRBD2 agrees at 15 bases. This CDR3 spans 18 amino acids. Trimming cost V 4 bases and J 0 bases; bases outside gene matches: 5. Per germline, CDR1 SGDLS and CDR2 YYNGEE.

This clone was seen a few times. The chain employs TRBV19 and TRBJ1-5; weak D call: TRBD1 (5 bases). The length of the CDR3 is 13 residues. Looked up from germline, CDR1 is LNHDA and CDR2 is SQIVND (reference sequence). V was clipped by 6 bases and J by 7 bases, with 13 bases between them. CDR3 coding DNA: TGTGCCAGTAGCCAGGGTGGAGGGCAGCCCCAGCATTTT. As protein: CASSQGGGQPQHF.